Below, one TCR beta chain is given with its context. The sample comes from a study of blood T cells in healthy people across ages. The authors ran a second PCR of about 6 to 12 cycles using a sample-barcoded 5' primer and a J-beta primer mix. MiXCR, run by TCRdb on the 5' RACE reads, gives a single entry per CDR3 protein. The sample lists about 970,000 distinct CDR3 sequences, around 54% occurring once. Looked up from germline, CDR1 is MDHEN and CDR2 is SYDVKM. Trimming removed 3 bases from V and 6 bases from J; junction bases left unmatched: 1. The length of the CDR3 is 13 residues. The V and J genes are TRBV28 and TRBJ2-1, with TRBD2 matching 8 bases. The source is a woman aged 55-70 years in good health. What was sequenced was blood. The CDR3 sequence: CASSFTSGNEQFF. CDR3 nucleotide sequence: TGTGCCAGCAGTTTTACTAGCGGCAATGAGCAGTTCTTC. The complete variable domain, with remaining parts taken from reference TRBV28 and TRBJ2-1, reads DVKVTQSSRYLVKRTGEKVFLECVQDMDHENMFWYRQDPGLGLRLIYFSYDVKMKEKGDIPEGYSVSREKKERFSLILESASTNQTSMYLCASSFTSGNEQFFGPGTRLTVL.